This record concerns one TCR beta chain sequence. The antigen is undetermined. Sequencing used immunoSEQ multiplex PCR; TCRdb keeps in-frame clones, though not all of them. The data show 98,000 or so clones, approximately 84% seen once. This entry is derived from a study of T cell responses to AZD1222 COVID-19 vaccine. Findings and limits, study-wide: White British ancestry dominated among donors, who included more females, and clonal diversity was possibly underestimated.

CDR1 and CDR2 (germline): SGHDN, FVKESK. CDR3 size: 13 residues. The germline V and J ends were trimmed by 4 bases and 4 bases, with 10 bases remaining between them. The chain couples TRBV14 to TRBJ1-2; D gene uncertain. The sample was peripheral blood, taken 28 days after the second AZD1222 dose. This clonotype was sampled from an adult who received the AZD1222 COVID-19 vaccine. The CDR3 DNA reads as TGTGCCAGCAGCCCCGGGAGATTCTATGGCTACACCTTC. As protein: CASSPGRFYGYTF.